This TCR beta chain was captured in a study of T cells after yellow fever vaccination. Points on this clonotype: Its antigen is as yet unknown.

Notes on the study in general: Post-booster repertoires again held most primary-vaccination clones (just under 97% CD4, roughly 88% CD8). Contamination by abundant bulk-population clonotypes could be present in FACS-sorted repertoires.

There are 16 residues in the CDR3. Trimming took 3 bases from V and 6 from J; bases not matched to a gene: 16. Germline-derived CDR1 and CDR2 are DFQATT and SNEGSKA (reference sequence). TCRdb reanalysed the 5' RACE reads using MiXCR and keeps one entry per CDR3 protein. The top ten clones hold 18% of a sample with 350,000 to 450,000 distinct CDR3 sequences, about 17% of them seen once. The sequences come from PBMCs, collected before the yellow fever booster vaccination. The J gene is TRBJ1-1, the V gene TRBV20-1; 7 positions match TRBD1. This clonotype originated in a man between 18 and 35 years old who received the YFV17D yellow fever vaccine. The chain's CDR3 is CSARLISGGGEAEAFF. The CDR3 coding sequence is TGCAGTGCTAGGTTGATTTCAGGGGGAGGGGAGGCTGAAGCTTTCTTT.